This T cell receptor beta chain stems from a study of blood T cells in healthy people across ages (dated by TCRdb to about 2015). Notes on the research overall: In model experiments, template switching captured about one uniquely barcoded TCR beta cDNA molecule for every two T cells. To avoid experimental bias, donors of different ages were distributed randomly across sequencing lanes. Using the same blood draw, the study looked at two additional independent replicas of 1 million unique cDNA reads for two donors, one aged 18 to 30 and the other aged 80 or older. Using deep sequencing normalized with unique cDNA molecular identifiers, the study measured how TCR beta repertoire diversity changes with age. The donors were divided into four age groups: young (average roughly 17 years), middle-aged (roughly 42), aged (about 60) and long-lived (82). On the study overall, not on this receptor specifically: Observed TCR beta diversity per million T cells fell roughly linearly with age, and a significant reduction was already apparent by age around 40. Bulk unsorted PBMC profiling prevented conclusive comparison of naive and antigen-experienced compartments. A strong correlation was found between observed TCR beta diversity and the percentage of naive T cells measured by flow cytometry. The CMV infection status of donors was not known, potentially confounding age-related changes in expanded clonotypes. Estimates of total diversity based on one million sequenced T cells were considered lower bounds and underestimates. Compared with the aged group, the long-lived group had more naive CD4+ T cells, fewer expanded clones and increased TCR diversity, suggesting age selection.

This clonotype turned up a few times. This clone's antigen is unknown. No base quality values were provided; no much bigger clone lies one nucleotide off. Receptor amplification or capture employed 5' RACE. TCRdb shows the sequencer as Illumina HiSeq 2500. The second PCR ran for about 7 to 11 cycles and used a J-beta primer mix along with a sample-barcoded 5' primer. A unique molecular identifier was introduced onto each TCR beta cDNA molecule by a template-switch 5' adaptor carrying 12 random nucleotides. At least 2.5 million CDR3-containing paired-end reads were obtained from each sample. All of the RNA was converted into first-strand cDNA using the Mint cDNA synthesis kit, with a TRBC-specific oligonucleotide serving as the primer. All cDNA was treated with uracil-DNA glycosylase and then went through a first 18-cycle PCR with the universal primers M1SS and BC2_uni_R. The authors processed their data as follows. For normalization, 1 million high-quality reads, each with a distinct molecular identifier, were randomly selected from each sample. Reads with shared molecular identifiers were discarded instead of being binned into consensus sequences. MiTCR, with a Q25 quality threshold and the strictest error-elimination algorithm, was used for CDR3 identification, clonotype clustering and error correction. Lower-bound total TCR beta diversity was estimated with a nonparametric unseen species model using Euler transformation. TCRdb ran its own pipeline on the public reads, namely fastp trimming at Q25 and MiXCR clone calling, and kept in-frame beta chains. Every distinct CDR3 protein forms one entry, paired with its most common genes and DNA. The V and J calls follow TCRdb's processing rather than the paper's. The sample table shows about 1.6 million distinct CDR3 sequences, and roughly a third are seen once. Approximately 10% of the sample lies in the top ten.

The donors were under 40 Caucasian individuals from Russia, aged roughly 6 to 90 years, who were systemically healthy. Approximately 9.3 milliliters of peripheral blood were collected from each donor into EDTA-treated Vacutainer tubes. Ficoll-Paque density-gradient centrifugation was used to isolate PBMCs, with at least 7 million per sample. Trizol reagent was used to extract total RNA from the PBMCs, yielding at least 6 micrograms per sample. Naive CD45RAhigh/CD27high T cell percentages were measured by flow cytometry on a PBMC aliquot from every donor. The sequencing input was blood. The receptor comes from a woman aged 25 to 39 in good health.

The CDR3 region has the sequence CASNPTLQETQYF. The sequenced DNA is TGTGCCAGCAACCCGACATTACAAGAGACCCAGTACTTC. This sequence uses TRBV2 and TRBJ2-5, with the D gene uncertain. As encoded in the germline V gene, CDR1 is SNHLY while CDR2 is FYNNEI. V was cut back by 7 bases and J by 2 bases, leaving a gap of 11 bases between them. Reading from cysteine to phenylalanine, the CDR3 counts 13 amino acids. This entry keeps only the CDR3 DNA: 39 bases, framed from base 1.